The 7 T cell receptor beta chains presented below share a single source sample, sequenced in a study of T cells in Graves' hyperthyroidism and ophthalmopathy. Amplification of TCR beta CDR3 regions was performed using RNA transcripts as template. A set of HTBI primers served as the primers for a first-round RT-PCR of the TCR CDR3. MiXCR, run by TCRdb on the multiplex PCR reads, gives a single entry per CDR3 protein. This table holds about 300,000 distinct CDR3 sequences, roughly 17% found once. The sequenced sample consisted of blood. The receptors shown here come from a man aged 25-45 years with Graves' hyperthyroidism.

This clonotype was recorded at least ten times. The gene calls are TRBV20-1 and TRBJ2-2, with 8 bases that match TRBD1. Per germline, CDR1 DFQATT and CDR2 SNEGSKA (reference sequence). The V and J ends lost 5 bases and 6 bases, in that order; junction bases with no gene match: 11. This CDR3 region has 15 residues. The CDR3 loop reads CSASQGAGLAGELFF. CDR3 sequence (DNA): TGCAGTGCTTCTCAGGGGGCGGGTCTGGCCGGGGAGCTGTTTTTT.

The table lists this clonotype with many counts. This chain joins TRBV6-1 and TRBJ1-5, with 8 bases fitting TRBD1. The CDR3 totals 14 residues. Trimming at V came to 6 bases and at J to 7 bases, leaving 8 bases not matched to a gene. Looked up from germline, CDR1 is MNHNS and CDR2 is SASEGT. The CDR3 DNA reads as TGTGCCAGCAGGGGTGGCGGGACAGGACAGCCCCAGCATTTT. Amino acid sequence: CASRGGGTGQPQHF.

The table lists this clonotype with many counts. The CDR3 DNA reads TGTGCCAGCAGCGTAGGGTGGAGCAATCAGCCCCAGCATTTT. It codes for CASSVGWSNQPQHF. The V gene is TRBV9, the J gene TRBJ1-5; D uncertain. Germline assignment: CDR1 SGDLS and CDR2 YYNGEE. The length of the CDR3 is 14 residues. Trimming stripped 0 bases from V and 1 base from J, with 5 bases between.

This clonotype was seen at least ten times. The chain couples TRBV27 to TRBJ2-1, with D possibly being TRBD1 (6 bases). Trimming shortened V by 7 bases and J by 10 bases, and 26 bases separated the two germline ends. The CDR3 length is 16 residues. The germline CDR1 and CDR2 sequences are MNHEY and SMNVEV (reference sequence). The CDR3 protein is CASTPSPDRKPGEQFF. In DNA form, the CDR3 reads TGTGCCAGCACCCCATCCCCGGACAGAAAACCGGGAGAGCAGTTCTTC.

The gene calls are TRBV20-1 and TRBJ1-1; 9 nucleotides align to TRBD1. There are 15 residues in the CDR3. V dropped 6 bases and J dropped 2; count of bases not matched to a gene: 10. Germline V CDR1 and CDR2: DFQATT, SNEGSKA (reference sequence). The CDR3 protein is CSARDREDGNTEAFF. Here the CDR3 DNA reads TGCAGTGCCAGGGACAGGGAGGATGGTAACACTGAAGCTTTCTTT.

This clonotype was detected many times. The rearrangement uses TRBV11-2 and TRBJ2-3, with 8 bases lining up with TRBD2. Germline lookup yields CDR1 SGHAT and CDR2 FQNNGV. This CDR3 is built from 16 residues. J gave up 8 bases and V 1 base, and 11 bases lay outside the gene matches. In DNA form, the CDR3 reads TGTGCCAGCAGCTTAGGTGCTAGCGGGCCCTCGTCTACGCAGTATTTT. Residues: CASSLGASGPSSTQYF.

This clonotype has a count of ten or more. The chain recombines TRBV20-1 with TRBJ2-3, with 8 bases matching TRBD2. The CDR3 is 15 residues long. In germline, CDR1 is DFQATT, CDR2 SNEGSKA (reference sequence). Trimming at V came to 2 bases and at J to 4 bases, leaving 8 bases not matched to a gene. In nucleotides, the CDR3 is TGCAGTGCTAGAAGTCCGGGACTAGGGCCAGATACGCAGTATTTT. Translation gives CSARSPGLGPDTQYF.